Below are 16 T cell receptor beta chains sequenced from a single sample in a study of identifying expanded T cells in peripheral blood. Method: immunoSEQ multiplex PCR; TCRdb's copy keeps in-frame clones and lacks some. Seen here are over 100,000 clones, more than 70% observed once, and the top ten hold approximately 14%. The source material was blood. All receptors derive from a person aged 18-69 years in good health.

CDR3 protein: CASRTGTDSYEQYF. The CDR3 nucleotides are TGTGCCAGCAGGACCGGGACAGACTCCTACGAGCAGTACTTC. This chain connects TRBV2 to TRBJ2-7, with TRBD1 identical over 7 bases. The CDR3 loop spans 14 amino acids. CDR1 is SNHLY, CDR2 FYNNEI, per germline. The junction had 5 bases not matched to a gene; V was cut back by 6 bases and J by 0 bases.

The chain recombines TRBV30 with TRBJ2-3; D is perhaps TRBD1 (6 bases). The germline V and J ends were trimmed by 4 bases and 2 bases, with 16 bases remaining between them. The CDR3 runs 15 residues. CDR1 GTSNPN and CDR2 SVGIG come from the germline V gene (reference sequence). The DNA for the CDR3 is TGTGCCTGGACCTTTGGACAGAAGAACACAGATACGCAGTATTTT. Translation: CAWTFGQKNTDTQYF.

In its sample, this clone was seen a few times. The V call is TRBV7-3, the J call TRBJ2-5, with a tentative D call TRBD2 (5 bases). Germline lookup yields CDR1 SGHTA and CDR2 FQGTGA. The germline V and J ends were trimmed by 4 bases and 5 bases, with 11 bases remaining between them. The CDR3 runs to 13 residues. CDR3 protein: CASSSRTGETQYF. The CDR3 DNA reads as TGTGCCAGCAGCTCTAGGACTGGGGAGACCCAGTACTTC.

Regarding this clone: This CDR3 is also generated by other DNA sequences in the sample. The rearrangement joins TRBV10-3 to TRBJ2-5; no firm D call. The CDR3 consists of 12 residues. V lost 0 bases to trimming and J lost 5 bases, with 4 bases between them. CDR1 ENHRY and CDR2 SYGVKD come from the germline V gene. The CDR3 coding sequence is TGTGCCATCAGTGAGTCAGGGGAGACCCAGTACTTC. Protein: CAISESGETQYF.

The CDR3 DNA is TGTGCCAGCAGCCAAGGTACAGGGAGCGGGAACACTGAAGCTTTCTTT. Its protein product is CASSQGTGSGNTEAFF. The J gene is TRBJ1-1, the V gene TRBV14; tentative D call: TRBD1 (6 bases). The CDR3 length is 16 residues. Trimming pared 1 base from V and 1 base from J, leaving 13 bases between. Looked up from germline, CDR1 is SGHDN and CDR2 is FVKESK.

V gene TRBV6-5 combines with J gene TRBJ2-2, with no clear D. The V and J ends lost 0 bases and 4 bases respectively, with 6 bases between them. Germline V gene lookup returns CDR1 MNHEY and CDR2 SVGAGI. The CDR3 is 14 residues long. The CDR3 DNA reads TGTGCCAGCAGTTACTCAACTACCACCGGGGAGCTGTTTTTT. This translates into CASSYSTTTGELFF.

This sequence joins TRBV19 and TRBJ1-5; tentative D call: TRBD1 (6 bases). CDR3 size: 14 residues. CDR1 is LNHDA and CDR2 is SQIVND in the germline V gene (reference sequence). V shed 3 bases and J shed 4 bases, with 10 bases lying between them. The CDR3: CASSIGTPNQPQHF. The CDR3 DNA reads as TGTGCCAGTAGTATTGGGACACCAAATCAGCCCCAGCATTTT.

The chain carries TRBV9 and TRBJ1-1; D perhaps matches TRBD1 (5 bases). The germline V gene has CDR1 SGDLS and CDR2 YYNGEE. V lost 0 bases and J lost 7, with 10 bases in between. CDR3 size: 13 residues. The DNA for the CDR3 is TGTGCCAGCAGCGTAGCCGCGGGGCATGAAGCTTTCTTT. Protein sequence: CASSVAAGHEAFF. The variable domain in full, with the rest retrieved from reference TRBV9 and TRBJ1-1, is DSGVTQTPKHLITATGQRVTLRCSPRSGDLSVYWYQQSLDQGLQFLIQYYNGEERAKGNILERFSAQQFPDLHSELNLSSLELGDSALYFCASSVAAGHEAFFGQGTRLTVV.

About this clone: This specimen includes other DNA sequences encoding the same CDR3. The V and J genes are TRBV5-6 and TRBJ2-5; D gene ambiguous. The CDR3 is 11 residues long. V was shortened by 5 bases and J by 2 bases, with 4 bases between the two germline ends. The germline V gene has CDR1 SGHDT and CDR2 YYEEEE. The CDR3 loop is CASSLQETQYF. The CDR3 DNA reads as TGTGCCAGCAGTCTTCAAGAGACCCAGTACTTC.

This clone was seen a single time. This chain links TRBV19 with TRBJ1-5, with TRBD1 matching 8 bases. V shed 10 bases, J shed 0 bases, and the junction held 8 bases outside the gene matches. CDR3 size: 15 residues. CDR1 is LNHDA and CDR2 is SQIVND in the germline V gene (reference sequence). CDR3 region: CATRDRRASNQPQHF. The CDR3 DNA reads as TGTGCCACAAGGGACAGGCGGGCTAGCAATCAGCCCCAGCATTTT.

V gene TRBV7-2 combines with J gene TRBJ2-5; D is undetermined. Trimming cost V 2 bases and J 4 bases, with 11 bases left between them. Germline CDR1 SGHTA, CDR2 FQGNSA. The CDR3 loop spans 14 amino acids. CDR3 residues: CASSLSRDGETQYF. As DNA, the CDR3 is TGTGCCAGCAGCTTAAGTAGGGATGGAGAGACCCAGTACTTC.

V gene TRBV18 combines with J gene TRBJ2-3; a possible D gene is TRBD2 (5 bases). This CDR3 region has 15 residues. The V end lost 4 bases, the J end lost 6 bases, and 17 bases lay between the germline ends. Germline lookup yields CDR1 KGHSH and CDR2 LQKENI. CDR3 bases: TGTGCCAGCTCACGAAGACAAGGAGGCTGGGATACGCAGTATTTT. It is translated as CASSRRQGGWDTQYF.

This chain joins TRBV18 and TRBJ2-1; TRBD2 matches at 12 bases. The trim removed 3 bases at V and 10 bases at J, leaving 7 bases unmatched. The CDR3 sequence is 15 residues long. CDR1 is KGHSH, CDR2 LQKENI, per germline. The CDR3 DNA reads as TGTGCCAGCTCACCCCTCCTAGCGGGAGGGGGGGAGCAGTTCTTC. Translated: CASSPLLAGGGEQFF. The full variable domain, its missing parts supplied by reference TRBV18 and TRBJ2-1, is NAGVMQNPRHLVRRRGQEARLRCSPMKGHSHVYWYRQLPEEGLKFMVYLQKENIIDESGMPKERFSAEFPKEGPSILRIQQVVRGDSAAYFCASSPLLAGGGEQFFGPGTRLTVL.

V gene TRBV7-9 combines with J gene TRBJ1-1; 7 bases line up with TRBD1. The germline gives CDR1 SEHNR, CDR2 FQNEAQ (reference sequence). V dropped 6 bases and J dropped 5; count of bases not matched to a gene: 9. The CDR3 length is 14 residues. CDR3 bases: TGTGCCAGCAGGCCGACAGGGCTGTTGACTGAAGCTTTCTTT. Protein product: CASRPTGLLTEAFF.

This clone occurred a few times. This sample also contains other DNA sequences that code for the same CDR3. This chain links TRBV28 with TRBJ1-5; 7 positions agree with TRBD1. Germline lookup yields CDR1 MDHEN and CDR2 SYDVKM. This CDR3 is 12 amino acids long. After removal of 3 bases from V and 7 bases from J, the junction contained 0 bases not matched to a gene. This CDR3 is CASSLTGQPQHF. In DNA, the CDR3 is TGTGCCAGCAGTTTGACAGGGCAGCCCCAGCATTTT.

This clone has more than one count but fewer than ten. The genes are TRBV14 and TRBJ1-1, with D hard to call. The CDR3 runs to 13 residues. Germline CDR1 is SGHDN and CDR2 is FVKESK. With 4 bases removed from V and 0 bases from J, the gap between germline ends came to 6 bases. The CDR3 spells CASSRIMNTEAFF. Written as DNA, the CDR3 is TGTGCCAGCAGCCGCATCATGAACACTGAAGCTTTCTTT.